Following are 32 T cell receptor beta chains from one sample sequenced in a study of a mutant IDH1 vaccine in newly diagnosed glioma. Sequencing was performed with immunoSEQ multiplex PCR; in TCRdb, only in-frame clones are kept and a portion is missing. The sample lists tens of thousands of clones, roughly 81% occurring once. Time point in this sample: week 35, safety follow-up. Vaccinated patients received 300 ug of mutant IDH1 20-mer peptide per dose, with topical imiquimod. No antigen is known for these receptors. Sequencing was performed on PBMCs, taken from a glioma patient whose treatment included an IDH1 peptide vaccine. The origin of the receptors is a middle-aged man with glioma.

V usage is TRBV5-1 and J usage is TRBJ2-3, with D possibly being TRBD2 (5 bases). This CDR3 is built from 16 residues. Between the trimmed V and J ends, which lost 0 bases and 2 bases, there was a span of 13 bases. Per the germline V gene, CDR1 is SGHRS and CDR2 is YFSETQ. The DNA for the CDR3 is TGCGCCAGCAGCTTGGCCGACTACGGAAACACAGATACGCAGTATTTT. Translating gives CASSLADYGNTDTQYF.

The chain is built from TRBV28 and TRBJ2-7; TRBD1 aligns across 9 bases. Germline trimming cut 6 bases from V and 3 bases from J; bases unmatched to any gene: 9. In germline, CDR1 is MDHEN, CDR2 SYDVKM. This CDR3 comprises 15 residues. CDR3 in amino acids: CASRFETGGGYEQYF. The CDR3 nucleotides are TGTGCCAGCAGATTTGAAACAGGGGGCGGCTACGAGCAGTACTTC.

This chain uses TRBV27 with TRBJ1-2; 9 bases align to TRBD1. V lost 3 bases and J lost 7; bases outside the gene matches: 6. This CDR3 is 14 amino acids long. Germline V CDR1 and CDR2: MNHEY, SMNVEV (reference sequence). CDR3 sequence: CASSFVGQGFGYTF. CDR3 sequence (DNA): TGTGCCAGCAGTTTTGTAGGACAGGGGTTTGGCTACACCTTC.

Here the CDR3 DNA reads TGTGCCAGCAGCTCTCGCGAAGTTAACTATGGCTACACCTTC. It specifies CASSSREVNYGYTF. The chain carries TRBV7-9 and TRBJ1-2; D not certain. The CDR3 sequence is 14 residues long. V was pared by 4 bases and J by 1 base, with 10 bases between. Per the germline V gene, CDR1 is SEHNR and CDR2 is FQNEAQ (reference sequence).

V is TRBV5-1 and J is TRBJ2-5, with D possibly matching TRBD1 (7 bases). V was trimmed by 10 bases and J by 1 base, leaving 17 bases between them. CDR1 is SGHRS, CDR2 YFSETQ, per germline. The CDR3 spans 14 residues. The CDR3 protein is CASRRQGGQETQYF. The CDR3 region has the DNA TGCGCCTCCCGGCGGCAGGGGGGCCAAGAGACCCAGTACTTC.

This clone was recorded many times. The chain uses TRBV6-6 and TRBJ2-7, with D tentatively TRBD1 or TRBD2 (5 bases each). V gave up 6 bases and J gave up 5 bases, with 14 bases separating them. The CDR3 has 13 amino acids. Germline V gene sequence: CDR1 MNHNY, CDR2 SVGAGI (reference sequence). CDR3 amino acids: CASSPGTIDEQYF. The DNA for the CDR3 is TGTGCCAGCAGCCCCGGGACGATCGACGAGCAGTACTTC.

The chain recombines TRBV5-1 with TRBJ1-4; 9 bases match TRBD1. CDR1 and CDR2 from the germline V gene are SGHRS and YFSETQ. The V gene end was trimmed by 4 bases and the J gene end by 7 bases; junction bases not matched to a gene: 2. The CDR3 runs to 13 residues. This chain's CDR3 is CASSQTGGEKLFF. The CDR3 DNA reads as TGCGCCAGCAGCCAGACAGGGGGTGAAAAACTGTTTTTT. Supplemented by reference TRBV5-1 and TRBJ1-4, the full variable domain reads KAGVTQTPRYLIKTRGQQVTLSCSPISGHRSVSWYQQTPGQGLQFLFEYFSETQRNKGNFPGRFSGRQFSNSRSEMNVSTLELGDSALYLCASSQTGGEKLFFGSGTQLSVL.

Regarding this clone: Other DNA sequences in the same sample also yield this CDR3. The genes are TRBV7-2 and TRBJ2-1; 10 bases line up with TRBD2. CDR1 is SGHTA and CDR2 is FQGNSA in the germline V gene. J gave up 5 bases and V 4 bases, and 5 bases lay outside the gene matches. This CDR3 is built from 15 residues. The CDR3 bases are TGTGCCAGCAGCTCCAGACTAGCGGGTCACAATGAGCAGTTCTTC. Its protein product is CASSSRLAGHNEQFF.

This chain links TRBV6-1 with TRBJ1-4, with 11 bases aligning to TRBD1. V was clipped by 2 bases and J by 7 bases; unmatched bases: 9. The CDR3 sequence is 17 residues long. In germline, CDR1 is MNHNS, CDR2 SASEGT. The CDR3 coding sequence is TGTGCCAGCAGTGAATGGGGTACCGGGACAGGGGGTGAAAAACTGTTTTTT. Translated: CASSEWGTGTGGEKLFF.

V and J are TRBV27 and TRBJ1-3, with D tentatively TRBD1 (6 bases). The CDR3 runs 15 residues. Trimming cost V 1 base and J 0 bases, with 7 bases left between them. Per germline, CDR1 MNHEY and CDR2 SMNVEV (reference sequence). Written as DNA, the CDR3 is TGTGCCAGCAGTTTATACAGGGACTCTGGAAACACCATATATTTT. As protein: CASSLYRDSGNTIYF.

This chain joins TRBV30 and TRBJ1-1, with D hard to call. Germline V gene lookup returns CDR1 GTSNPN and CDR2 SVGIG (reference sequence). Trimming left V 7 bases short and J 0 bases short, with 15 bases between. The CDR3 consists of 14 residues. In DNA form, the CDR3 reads TGTGCCTTGGGTCTCCCCCCAATGAACACTGAAGCTTTCTTT. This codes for CALGLPPMNTEAFF.

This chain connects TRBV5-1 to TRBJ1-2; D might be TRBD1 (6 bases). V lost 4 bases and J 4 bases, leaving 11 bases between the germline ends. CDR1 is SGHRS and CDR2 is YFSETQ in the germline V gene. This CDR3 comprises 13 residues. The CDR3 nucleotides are TGCGCCAGCAGCCAGGGACAAGTCTATGGCTACACCTTC. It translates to CASSQGQVYGYTF.

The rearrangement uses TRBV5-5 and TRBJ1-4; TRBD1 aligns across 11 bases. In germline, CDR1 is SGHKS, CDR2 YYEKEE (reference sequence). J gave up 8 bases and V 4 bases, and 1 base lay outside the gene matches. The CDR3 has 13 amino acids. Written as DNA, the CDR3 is TGTGCCAGCAGCAGGACAGGGGGCGAAAAACTGTTTTTT. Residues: CASSRTGGEKLFF.

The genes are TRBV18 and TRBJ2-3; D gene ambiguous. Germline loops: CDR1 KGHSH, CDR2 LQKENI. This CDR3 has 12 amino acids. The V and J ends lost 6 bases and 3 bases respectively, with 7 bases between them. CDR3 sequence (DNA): TGTGCCAGCTCCCGGCCGACAGATACGCAGTATTTT. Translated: CASSRPTDTQYF.

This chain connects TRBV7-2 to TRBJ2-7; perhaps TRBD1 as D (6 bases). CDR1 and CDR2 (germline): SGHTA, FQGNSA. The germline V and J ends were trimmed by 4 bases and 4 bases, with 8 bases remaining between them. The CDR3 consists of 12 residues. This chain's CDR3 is CASSYDRYEQYF. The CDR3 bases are TGTGCCAGCAGCTACGACAGGTACGAGCAGTACTTC.

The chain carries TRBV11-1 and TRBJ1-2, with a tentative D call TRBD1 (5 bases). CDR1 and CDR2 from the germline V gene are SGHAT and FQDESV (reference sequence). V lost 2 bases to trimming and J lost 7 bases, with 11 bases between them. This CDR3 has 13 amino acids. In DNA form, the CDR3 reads TGTGCCAGCAGCTTACCCCAGGGCTCTGGCTACACCTTC. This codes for CASSLPQGSGYTF.

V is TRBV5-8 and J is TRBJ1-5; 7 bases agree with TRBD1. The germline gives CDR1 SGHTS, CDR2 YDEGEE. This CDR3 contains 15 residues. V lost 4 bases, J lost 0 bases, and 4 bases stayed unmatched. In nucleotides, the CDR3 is TGTGCCAGCAGCGTGGGACAGAGTAGCAATCAGCCCCAGCATTTT. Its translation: CASSVGQSSNQPQHF. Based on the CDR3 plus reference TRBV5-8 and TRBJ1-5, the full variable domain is EAGVTQSPTHLIKTRGQQATLRCSPISGHTSVYWYQQALGLGLQFLLWYDEGEERNRGNFPPRFSGRQFPNYSSELNVNALELEDSALYLCASSVGQSSNQPQHFGDGTRLSIL.

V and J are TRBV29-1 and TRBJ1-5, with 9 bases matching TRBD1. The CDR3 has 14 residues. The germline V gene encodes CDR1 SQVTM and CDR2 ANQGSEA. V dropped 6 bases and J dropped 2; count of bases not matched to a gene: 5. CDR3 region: CSVTTGGRNQPQHF. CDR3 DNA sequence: TGCAGCGTCACGACAGGGGGGCGCAATCAGCCCCAGCATTTT.

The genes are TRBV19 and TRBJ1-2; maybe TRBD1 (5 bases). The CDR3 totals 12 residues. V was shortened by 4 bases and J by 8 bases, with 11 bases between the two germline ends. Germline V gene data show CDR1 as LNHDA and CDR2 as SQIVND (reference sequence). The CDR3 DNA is TGTGCCAGTAGTAGGGTGGGGCACGGCTACACCTTC. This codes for CASSRVGHGYTF.

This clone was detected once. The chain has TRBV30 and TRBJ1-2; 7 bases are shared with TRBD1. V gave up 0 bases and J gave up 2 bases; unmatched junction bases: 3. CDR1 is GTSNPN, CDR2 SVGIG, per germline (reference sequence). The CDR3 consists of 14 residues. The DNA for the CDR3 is TGTGCCTGGAGTGTAAACAGGGGAAACTATGGCTACACCTTC. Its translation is CAWSVNRGNYGYTF.

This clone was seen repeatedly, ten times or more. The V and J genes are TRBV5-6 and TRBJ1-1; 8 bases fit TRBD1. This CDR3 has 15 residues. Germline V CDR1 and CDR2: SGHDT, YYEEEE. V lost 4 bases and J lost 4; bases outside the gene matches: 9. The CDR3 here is CASSPLQGVGTEAFF. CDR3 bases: TGTGCCAGCAGCCCCTTACAGGGGGTAGGCACTGAAGCTTTCTTT. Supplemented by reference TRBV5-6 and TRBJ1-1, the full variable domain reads DAGVTQSPTHLIKTRGQQVTLRCSPKSGHDTVSWYQQALGQGPQFIFQYYEEEERQRGNFPDRFSGHQFPNYSSELNVNALLLGDSALYLCASSPLQGVGTEAFFGQGTRLTVV.

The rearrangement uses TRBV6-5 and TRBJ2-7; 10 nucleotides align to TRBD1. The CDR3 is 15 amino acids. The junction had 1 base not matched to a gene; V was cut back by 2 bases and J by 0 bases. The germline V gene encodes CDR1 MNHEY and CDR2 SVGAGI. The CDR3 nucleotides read TGTGCCAGCAGTTACGGGACAGGGGACTCCTACGAGCAGTACTTC. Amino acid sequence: CASSYGTGDSYEQYF.

The CDR3 DNA is TGTGCCTGGTGGCAGGGGTCTAACTATGGCTACACCTTC. Its translation: CAWWQGSNYGYTF. This chain links TRBV30 with TRBJ1-2; TRBD1 is a possible D gene (6 bases). This CDR3 has 13 amino acids. The V end was cut by 5 bases, the J end by 0 bases, with 10 bases between. CDR1 GTSNPN and CDR2 SVGIG come from the germline V gene (reference sequence).

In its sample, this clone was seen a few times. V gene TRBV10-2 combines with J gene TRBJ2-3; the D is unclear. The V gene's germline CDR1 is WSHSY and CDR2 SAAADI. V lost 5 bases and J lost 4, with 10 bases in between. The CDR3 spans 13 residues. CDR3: CASSRDLADTQYF. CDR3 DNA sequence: TGCGCCAGCAGTCGCGACCTAGCAGATACGCAGTATTTT.

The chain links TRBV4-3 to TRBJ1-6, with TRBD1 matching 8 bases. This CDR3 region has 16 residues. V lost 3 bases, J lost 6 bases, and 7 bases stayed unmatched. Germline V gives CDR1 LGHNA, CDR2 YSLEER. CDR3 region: CASSHAIDRGNSPLHF. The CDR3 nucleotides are TGCGCCAGCAGCCATGCGATAGACAGGGGTAATTCACCCCTCCACTTT.

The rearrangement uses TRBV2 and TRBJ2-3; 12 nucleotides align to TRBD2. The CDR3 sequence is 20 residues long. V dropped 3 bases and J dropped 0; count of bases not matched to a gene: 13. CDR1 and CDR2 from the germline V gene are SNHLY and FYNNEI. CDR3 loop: CASSERVLAGGRGSTDTQYF. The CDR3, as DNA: TGTGCCAGCAGTGAGCGTGTACTAGCGGGGGGCCGGGGTAGCACAGATACGCAGTATTTT.

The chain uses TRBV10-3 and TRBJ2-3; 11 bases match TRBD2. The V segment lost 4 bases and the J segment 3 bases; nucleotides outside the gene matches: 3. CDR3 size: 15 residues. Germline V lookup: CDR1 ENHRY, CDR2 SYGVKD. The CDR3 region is CAISVSSGRTDTQYF. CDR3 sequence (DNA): TGTGCCATCAGTGTCTCTAGCGGGAGGACAGATACGCAGTATTTT.

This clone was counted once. The CDR3 is CASSTPPPGMKNTGELFF. In nucleotides, the CDR3 is TGTGCCAGTAGTACCCCTCCCCCAGGGATGAAAAACACCGGGGAGCTGTTTTTT. The genes are TRBV19 and TRBJ2-2; D may be TRBD1 (5 bases). V was shortened by 4 bases and J by 2 bases, with 20 bases between the two germline ends. Germline CDR1 is LNHDA and CDR2 is SQIVND (reference sequence). The CDR3 covers 18 residues. Supplemented by reference TRBV19 and TRBJ2-2, the full variable domain reads DGGITQSPKYLFRKEGQNVTLSCEQNLNHDAMYWYRQDPGQGLRLIYYSQIVNDFQKGDIAEGYSVSREKKESFPLTVTSAQKNPTAFYLCASSTPPPGMKNTGELFFGEGSRLTVL.

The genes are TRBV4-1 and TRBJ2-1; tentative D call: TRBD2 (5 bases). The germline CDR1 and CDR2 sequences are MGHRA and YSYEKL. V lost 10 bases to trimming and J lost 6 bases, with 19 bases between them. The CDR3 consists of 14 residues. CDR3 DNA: TGCGCCACCTCAAGGCTAGCCGGTGGCAATGAGCAGTTCTTC. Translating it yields CATSRLAGGNEQFF.

CDR3 region: CASSTTGGWTEAFF. The DNA of the CDR3 is TGTGCCAGTAGCACGACAGGGGGGTGGACTGAAGCTTTCTTT. V gene TRBV19 combines with J gene TRBJ1-1; 9 bases align to TRBD1. The germline gives CDR1 LNHDA, CDR2 SQIVND (reference sequence). V was clipped by 6 bases and J by 5 bases; unmatched bases: 7. This CDR3 contains 14 residues.

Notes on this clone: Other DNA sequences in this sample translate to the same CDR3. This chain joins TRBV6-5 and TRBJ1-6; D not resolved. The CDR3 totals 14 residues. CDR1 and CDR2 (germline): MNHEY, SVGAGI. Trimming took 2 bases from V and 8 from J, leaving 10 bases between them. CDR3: CASSYTGTYSPLHF. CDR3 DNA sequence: TGTGCCAGCAGTTACACTGGAACCTATTCACCCCTCCACTTT.

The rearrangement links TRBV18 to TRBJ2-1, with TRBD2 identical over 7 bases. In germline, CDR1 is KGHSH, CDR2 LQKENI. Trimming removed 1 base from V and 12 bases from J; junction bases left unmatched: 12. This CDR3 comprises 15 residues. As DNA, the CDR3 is TGTGCCAGCTCACCACAAGGACTAGTCGGCTCCATGCAGTTCTTC. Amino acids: CASSPQGLVGSMQFF.